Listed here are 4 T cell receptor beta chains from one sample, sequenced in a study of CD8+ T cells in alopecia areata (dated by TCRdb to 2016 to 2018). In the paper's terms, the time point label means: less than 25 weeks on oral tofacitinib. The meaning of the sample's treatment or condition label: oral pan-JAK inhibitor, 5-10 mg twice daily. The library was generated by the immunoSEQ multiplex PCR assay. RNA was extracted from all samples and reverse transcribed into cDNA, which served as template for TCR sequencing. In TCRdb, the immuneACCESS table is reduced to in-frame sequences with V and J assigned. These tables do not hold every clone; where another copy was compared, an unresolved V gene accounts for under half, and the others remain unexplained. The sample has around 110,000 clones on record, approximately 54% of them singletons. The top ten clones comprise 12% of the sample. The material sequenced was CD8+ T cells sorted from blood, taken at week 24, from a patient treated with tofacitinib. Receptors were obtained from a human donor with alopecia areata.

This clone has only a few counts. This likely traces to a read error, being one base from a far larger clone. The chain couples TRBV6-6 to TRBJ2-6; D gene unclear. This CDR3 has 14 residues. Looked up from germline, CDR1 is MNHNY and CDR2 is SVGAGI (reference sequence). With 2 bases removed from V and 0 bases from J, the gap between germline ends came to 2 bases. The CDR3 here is CASSYSSGANVLTF. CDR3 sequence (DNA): TGTGCCAGCAGTTACAGCTCTGGGGCCAACGTCCTGACTTTC.

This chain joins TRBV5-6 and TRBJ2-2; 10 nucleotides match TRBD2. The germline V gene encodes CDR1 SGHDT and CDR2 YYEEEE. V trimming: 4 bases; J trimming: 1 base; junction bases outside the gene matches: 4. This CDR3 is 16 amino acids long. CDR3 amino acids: CASSVGLAENTGELFF. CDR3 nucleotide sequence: TGTGCCAGCAGCGTCGGACTAGCGGAGAACACCGGGGAGCTGTTTTTT.

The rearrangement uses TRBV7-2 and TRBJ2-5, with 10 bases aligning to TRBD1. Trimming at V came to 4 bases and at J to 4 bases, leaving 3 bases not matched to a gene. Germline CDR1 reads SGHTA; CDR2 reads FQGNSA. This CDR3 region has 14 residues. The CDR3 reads CASSSDRGRETQYF. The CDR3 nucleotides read TGTGCCAGCAGCTCAGACAGGGGGCGAGAGACCCAGTACTTC.

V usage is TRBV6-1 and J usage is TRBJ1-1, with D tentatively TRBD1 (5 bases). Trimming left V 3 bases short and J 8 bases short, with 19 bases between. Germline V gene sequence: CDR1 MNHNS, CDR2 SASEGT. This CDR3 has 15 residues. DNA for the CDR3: TGTGCCAGCAGTGATTCCCCTGGAGGGGTGGAAGAAGCTTTCTTT. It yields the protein CASSDSPGGVEEAFF.